Below, one TCR beta chain is given with its context. The method was immunoSEQ multiplex PCR; TCRdb's version includes in-frame clones alone and lacks a portion of them. The sample holds about 81,000 clones, about 93% seen once. The data belong to a study of T cell changes during pregnancy in multiple sclerosis. Trimming left V 3 bases short and J 7 bases short, with 14 bases between. This CDR3 contains 14 residues. In germline, CDR1 is MNHNS, CDR2 SASEGT. The sample here was peripheral blood, taken in the third trimester of pregnancy. The sequence derives from a female donor in good health, enrolled as a control in a pregnancy study. This sequence joins TRBV6-1 and TRBJ2-3; D might be TRBD1 (6 bases). In DNA, the CDR3 is TGTGCCAGCAGTGACGGTATGGGGGCACATACGCAGTATTTT. Amino acids: CASSDGMGAHTQYF.